This entry features one TCR beta chain sequence. Antigen specificity is unknown. This sample stems from a study of T cells expressing NK-cell markers. Study-level results: The study found dominant NKG2C+ clonotypes at about 1.0-7.0% of CD8+ T cells in six donors.

This CDR3 has 17 amino acids. Germline assignment: CDR1 SEHNR and CDR2 FQNEAQ (reference sequence). TCRdb reprocessed the 5' RACE reads, keeping one entry per CDR3 protein, no DNA. Its table records about 260,000 distinct CDR3 sequences. The rearrangement joins TRBV7-9 to TRBJ2-2; without DNA, the TCRdb call of TRBD1 cannot be checked. Sequenced input: blood T cells: a sorted CD56 or NKG2C T cell subset, CD4+ or CD8+ T cells, or bulk PBMC T cells (not recorded which). This sequence was found in a man aged 18-30 years in good health. CDR3 sequence reads: CASSLEPGGSNTGELFF.